The T cell receptor (beta chain) under discussion was sequenced for a study of radiotherapy plus CTLA-4 blockade in lung cancer. Study-level background: Objective responses were observed in 15% to 20% of patients, and disease control was achieved by 30% to 40%. Study results and limitations: Strongest reported response predictors: early blood clone changes and post-radiation interferon-beta. In blood, TCR clones derived from the tumor expanded after radiotherapy plus ipilimumab.

Clones were read by immunoSEQ multiplex PCR, and TCRdb kept only the in-frame ones, dropping some. The sample lists roughly 39,000 clones, 70% to 85% occurring once. Details on this clone: As yet, its antigen is unknown.

This CDR3 comprises 12 residues. CDR1 and CDR2 from the germline V gene are SGDLS and YYNGEE. V lost 2 bases and J 2 bases, leaving 4 bases between the germline ends. Chemo-refractory metastatic non-small-cell lung cancer patients received focal radiation with ipilimumab CTLA-4 blockade. The clonotype comes from a human donor with non-small cell lung cancer who had stable disease on radiotherapy plus ipilimumab. Specimen: peripheral blood, collected from a patient treated with radiotherapy plus ipilimumab. The V gene is TRBV9, the J gene TRBJ1-2; D unresolved. The CDR3 DNA follows: TGTGCCAGCAGCGTCCAAAACTATGGCTACACCTTC. It is translated as CASSVQNYGYTF.